This TCR beta chain was found in a study of T cell responses to AZD1222 COVID-19 vaccine. As for the study in general: Analyses pooled second doses at about 4 or about 12 weeks.

To note about this clone: Its specificity is not known.

The protocol was immunoSEQ multiplex PCR, while the TCRdb copy is restricted to in-frame clones and leaves out a portion. The sample contains 130,000 to 150,000 clones, 88% of which appear only once. V lost 1 base to trimming and J lost 1 base, with 14 bases between them. The CDR3 has 16 residues. Looked up from germline, CDR1 is SGHDT and CDR2 is YYEEEE. Study outcomes and limitations: Scientists sampled the repertoires only once the peak T cell response had passed. White British people made up most donors, females outnumbered males, and clonal diversity was possibly underestimated.

Sequencing was performed on peripheral blood, taken on day 0 of AZD1222 vaccination. The rearrangement uses TRBV5-6 and TRBJ1-1; weak D call: TRBD1 (5 bases). This TCR derives from an adult in good health. CDR3 bases: TGTGCCAGCAGCTTGTACGGGGCGCGAGGGAACACTGAAGCTTTCTTT. It codes for CASSLYGARGNTEAFF.